A selection of T cell receptor beta chains follows, all from one sample in a study of T cells in Graves' hyperthyroidism and ophthalmopathy. One entry per CDR3 protein, called by TCRdb with MiXCR from the multiplex PCR reads. This sample has hundreds of thousands of distinct CDR3 sequences, with roughly 15% found just once. The sample was blood. The receptors shown here come from a woman under 30 with Graves' hyperthyroidism. Each CDR3 is given with its conserved first and last residue. The D gene is left open where the match is weak. Not all rows give a size; the values are once, few, many and, for expanded clones, a class.

>many|TRBV6-1|-|TRBJ2-7
TGTGCCAGCAGTGAAGGTGTCTGGAGCGGGCGCTACTCCTACGAGCAGTACTTC
CASSEGVWSGRYSYEQYF
>-|TRBV7-9|TRBD2|TRBJ2-1
TGTGCCAGCGGGCTAGCGGGAGGTTTGAAGTATTACAATGAGCAGTTCTTC
CASGLAGGLKYYNEQFF
>many|TRBV6-1|TRBD2|TRBJ2-3
TGTGCCAGCAGTGGCCCCGGGACTAGCGGGGTAGGGGATACGCAGTATTTT
CASSGPGTSGVGDTQYF
>-|TRBV25-1|-|TRBJ2-7
TGTGCCAGCAGTGATGCAGGCCTTAGAAGCGAGCAGTACTTC
CASSDAGLRSEQYF
>many|TRBV30|TRBD1|TRBJ2-1
TGTGCCTGGAGTGGGGGGACAGGAGCAAATGAGCAGTTCTTC
CAWSGGTGANEQFF
>many|TRBV29-1|-|TRBJ1-1
TGCAGCGTTTCCAACCAGGGCAGGACGAACACTGAAGCTTTCTTT
CSVSNQGRTNTEAFF
>once|TRBV20-1|-|TRBJ2-7
TGCAGTGCTATTAAAGAGCCCTCGGTAAGCGAGCAGTACTTC
CSAIKEPSVSEQYF
>many|TRBV11-2|-|TRBJ2-1
TGTGCCAGCAGCTTAGAAATCTACCGGCAGTTCTTC
CASSLEIYRQFF
>once|TRBV4-3|-|TRBJ1-2
TGCGCCAGCAGCCCGGAAACCTCTCTCACCTATGGCTACACCTTC
CASSPETSLTYGYTF
>many|TRBV7-2|TRBD2|TRBJ2-5
TGTGCCAGCAGCCCGTGGACCGGGACTAGGGCCGGGACCCAGTACTTC
CASSPWTGTRAGTQYF
>-|TRBV9|TRBD1|TRBJ1-3
TGTGCCAGCAGCCGGGACAGGGTAGACACCATATATTTT
CASSRDRVDTIYF
>few|TRBV30|-|TRBJ2-7
TGTGCCTGGAGTGTTTCGGCGGGCTACAAGCAGTACTTC
CAWSVSAGYKQYF
>-|TRBV20-1|-|TRBJ1-1
TGCAGTGCTAGAGTCCCCCCAGGACCGAACTTGAACACTGAAGCTTTCTTT
CSARVPPGPNLNTEAFF
>many|TRBV13|-|TRBJ1-6
TGTGCCACTACTGGTCCGGGTAATTCACCCCTCCACTTT
CATTGPGNSPLHF
>few|TRBV3-1|-|TRBJ1-1
TGTGCCAGCAGCCAGGGTCCGGGAAGAACTGAAGCTTTCTTT
CASSQGPGRTEAFF
>-|TRBV20-1|-|TRBJ1-2
TGCAGTGCTACCAGGCCTAACTATGGCTACACCTTC
CSATRPNYGYTF
>few|TRBV27|TRBD2|TRBJ2-1
TGTGCCAGCAGTTCGCACTTCCGGGCACTAGCGGTCATTGAGCAGTTCTTC
CASSSHFRALAVIEQFF
>many|TRBV20-1|-|TRBJ1-1
TGCAGTGCTACCAAAAATCTGAACACTGAAGCTTTCTTT
CSATKNLNTEAFF
>-|TRBV30|-|TRBJ2-1
TGTGCCTGGAGTGCAGGGTACTACAATGAGCAGTTCTTC
CAWSAGYYNEQFF
>many|TRBV28|-|TRBJ2-7
TGTGCCAGCAGTTGGGACATGGCGTCCTACGAGCAGTACTTC
CASSWDMASYEQYF
>-|TRBV20-1|TRBD2|TRBJ2-1
TGCAGTGCGTCGCAAGCGGGAGGGCCGGGCAATGAGCAGTTCTTC
CSASQAGGPGNEQFF
>many|TRBV28|TRBD1|TRBJ1-2
TGTGCCAGCAGTCACCAGGGGGCGCAAGTCTATGGCTACACCTTC
CASSHQGAQVYGYTF
>-|TRBV24-1|TRBD1|TRBJ1-1
TGTGCCACCAGTGATTCGGGACAGCCGAACACTGAAGCTTTCTTT
CATSDSGQPNTEAFF
>many|TRBV7-9|-|TRBJ2-7
TGTGCCAGCATCATGCTCCGCGAGCAGTACTTC
CASIMLREQYF
>few|TRBV20-1|-|TRBJ1-2
TGCAGTGCTAGAGGGGCAGGGCCAGCTAACTATGGCTACACCTTC
CSARGAGPANYGYTF
>few|TRBV6-1|-|TRBJ2-3
TGTGCCAGCACCAGGGACTTGACCACAGATACGCAGTATTTT
CASTRDLTTDTQYF
>many|TRBV4-1|TRBD1|TRBJ1-1
TGCGCCAGCAGCCAAGAGACAGGGGGAAACACTGAAGCTTTCTTT
CASSQETGGNTEAFF
>many|TRBV30|-|TRBJ2-7
TGTGCCTGGAGTGTACTCCCACAGGGCTCCTACGAGCAGTACTTC
CAWSVLPQGSYEQYF
>-|TRBV19|TRBD1|TRBJ2-1
TGTGCCAGTAGTAGAGGGGGCATTACTTCCAATGAGCAGTTCTTC
CASSRGGITSNEQFF
>once|TRBV15|TRBD1|TRBJ2-6
TGTGCCACCAGCAGAAGGGACAGGGGGGAAAATCGGGCCTCTGGGGCCAACGTCCTGACTTTC
CATSRRDRGENRASGANVLTF
>many|TRBV10-2|TRBD1|TRBJ1-5
TGCGCCAGCAGTGAGTCGATGGGACAGGGGACAGGGGGCAATCAGCCCCAGCATTTT
CASSESMGQGTGGNQPQHF
>-|TRBV6-2/TRBV6-3|-|TRBJ2-3
TGTGCCAGCAGGCCTCCCGTCGCAGATACGCAGTATTTT
CASRPPVADTQYF
>-|TRBV19|-|TRBJ1-5
TGTGCCAGTACCCCACGGTGGGCGGGTAGCAATCAGCCCCAGCATTTT
CASTPRWAGSNQPQHF
>many|TRBV28|-|TRBJ2-4
TGTGCCAGCAGTTTATATGGGAACCCCAAGACTGCCAAAAACATTCAGTACTTC
CASSLYGNPKTAKNIQYF
>few|TRBV4-2|-|TRBJ1-4
TGTGCCAGCAGCCAAGAGAGGACAGCTGCAACTAATGAAAAACTGTTTTTT
CASSQERTAATNEKLFF
>-|TRBV29-1|TRBD1|TRBJ1-2
TGCAGCGTTGAGAACAGGGGGCGCTTTAACTATGGCTACACCTTC
CSVENRGRFNYGYTF
>-|TRBV20-1|TRBD2|TRBJ2-1
TGCAGTGCTGAGACGGGACTACCGAGCTCCTACAATGAGCAGTTCTTC
CSAETGLPSSYNEQFF
>-|TRBV29-1|TRBD1|TRBJ1-5
TGCAGCGTTGGCCAGGGGGGAAGCAATCAGCCCCAGCATTTT
CSVGQGGSNQPQHF
>-|TRBV30|-|TRBJ2-2
TGTGCCTGGATTTCGGGACACTCGAACACCGGGGAGCTGTTTTTT
CAWISGHSNTGELFF
>many|TRBV12-3/TRBV12-4|TRBD1|TRBJ2-7
TGTGCCAGCAGAGAGACCGGGACAGGGCCCTACGAGCAGTACTTC
CASRETGTGPYEQYF
>many|TRBV15|-|TRBJ1-6
TGTGCCACCAGCAGTATCAGCTCACCCCTCCACTTT
CATSSISSPLHF
>many|TRBV2|TRBD1|TRBJ2-1
TGTGCCAGCACGCCGGGACAGGTTGGCAATGAGCAGTTCTTC
CASTPGQVGNEQFF
>-|TRBV18|-|TRBJ2-5
TGTGCCAGCTCAGAGGGACGCCCGAGGAACTTC
CASSEGRPRNF
>-|TRBV4-1|-|TRBJ2-7
TGCGCCAGCAGCCAACTGGAGCGGACCTACGAGCAGTACTTC
CASSQLERTYEQYF
>many|TRBV6-1|-|TRBJ2-2
TGTGCCAGCAGTGAAGGGAGTACAGGTCGAGGCACCGGGGAGCTGTTTTTT
CASSEGSTGRGTGELFF
>many|TRBV27|-|TRBJ1-2
TGTGCCAGCAGTTCAGCCTCGAGGACGGCGGCTGGCTACACCTTC
CASSSASRTAAGYTF
>many|TRBV20-1|-|TRBJ2-5
TGCAGTGCTATGAGGGGAGGGGGCGTGATGGAGACCCAGTACTTC
CSAMRGGGVMETQYF
>few|TRBV5-5|-|TRBJ2-6
TGTGCCAGCAACTTCGGCAGTGCTAGCTCTGGGGCCAACGTCCTGACTTTC
CASNFGSASSGANVLTF
>many|TRBV27|TRBD2|TRBJ2-1
TGTGCCAGCAGTCTCTCGGGACTAGCGGGATACAATGAGCAGTTCTTC
CASSLSGLAGYNEQFF
>many|TRBV7-8|-|TRBJ2-3
TGTGCCAGCAGCTTAGCCGGGCGCGGCGATACGCAGTATTTT
CASSLAGRGDTQYF